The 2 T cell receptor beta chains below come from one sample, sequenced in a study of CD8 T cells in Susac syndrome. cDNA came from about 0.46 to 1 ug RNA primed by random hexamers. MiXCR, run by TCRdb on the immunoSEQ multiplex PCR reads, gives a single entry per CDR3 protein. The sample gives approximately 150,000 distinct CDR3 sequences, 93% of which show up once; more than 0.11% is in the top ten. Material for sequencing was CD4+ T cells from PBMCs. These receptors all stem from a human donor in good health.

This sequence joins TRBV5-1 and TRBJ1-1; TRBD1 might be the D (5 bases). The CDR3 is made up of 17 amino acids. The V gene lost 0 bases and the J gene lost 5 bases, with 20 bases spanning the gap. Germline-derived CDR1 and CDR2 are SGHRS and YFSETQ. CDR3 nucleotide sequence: TGCGCCAGCAGCTTGGGACCGCTAGGGCAGGGCGGTACTGAAGCTTTCTTT. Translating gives CASSLGPLGQGGTEAFF.

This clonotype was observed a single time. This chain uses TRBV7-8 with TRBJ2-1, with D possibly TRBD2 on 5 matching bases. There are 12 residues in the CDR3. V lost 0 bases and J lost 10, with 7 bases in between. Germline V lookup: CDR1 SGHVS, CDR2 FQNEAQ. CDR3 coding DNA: TGTGCCAGCAGCTTAGCGGAGGCAGAGCAGTTCTTC. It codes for CASSLAEAEQFF.